One and the same sample provided the 25 T cell receptor beta chains below, sequenced in a study of control samples from healthy donors and cancer patients. Libraries were prepared by immunoSEQ multiplex PCR; TCRdb keeps only in-frame clonotypes and omits some of them. The sample holds over 150,000 clones; 96% are singletons and the top ten take just over 1%. The sequenced sample consisted of blood. These receptors were collected from a woman aged 30 to 39 in good health.

The CDR3 DNA sequence: TGTGCCAGCAGTGACCCAAGGTCCGGGGCGTATGGCTACACCTTC. Translation: CASSDPRSGAYGYTF. J is TRBJ1-2 and V is TRBV6-1; the D gene is possibly TRBD1 (5 bases). The V gene's germline CDR1 is MNHNS and CDR2 SASEGT. Trimming left V 3 bases short and J 5 bases short, with 16 bases between. The CDR3 is 15 residues long.

This rearrangement joins TRBV6-5 to TRBJ1-1; TRBD1 matches at 8 bases. CDR3 length: 12 amino acids. Germline lookup yields CDR1 MNHEY and CDR2 SVGAGI. V was clipped by 4 bases and J by 11 bases; unmatched bases: 6. The CDR3: CASSSRTGTAFF. Here the CDR3 DNA reads TGTGCCAGCAGTTCCCGGACAGGGACGGCTTTCTTT.

The chain has TRBV6-5 and TRBJ2-2; 11 bases match TRBD1. Per germline, CDR1 MNHEY and CDR2 SVGAGI. The CDR3 is 15 residues long. Losses at the gene ends were 4 bases for V and 4 bases for J; bases not matched to a gene: 2. CDR3 residues: CASSWTGGFTGELFF. CDR3 sequence (DNA): TGTGCCAGCAGTTGGACAGGGGGCTTCACCGGGGAGCTGTTTTTT.

The rearrangement joins TRBV6-1 to TRBJ1-4; TRBD1 matches at 7 bases. The length of the CDR3 is 18 residues. Germline V gene lookup returns CDR1 MNHNS and CDR2 SASEGT. Trimming at V came to 4 bases and at J to 0 bases, leaving 11 bases not matched to a gene. CDR3 in amino acids: CASSVAVGRGTTNEKLFF. In DNA form, the CDR3 reads TGTGCCAGCAGTGTAGCGGTCGGCAGGGGGACAACTAATGAAAAACTGTTTTTT.

The V gene is TRBV9, the J gene TRBJ1-2; 7 bases line up with TRBD1. Unmatched junction bases numbered 6, after V lost 0 bases and J lost 7 bases. CDR1 SGDLS and CDR2 YYNGEE come from the germline V gene. This CDR3 is built from 14 residues. The chain's CDR3 is CASSVGVGDSGYTF. As DNA, the CDR3 is TGTGCCAGCAGCGTAGGGGTTGGGGACAGTGGCTACACCTTC. Combining the CDR3 with reference TRBV9 and TRBJ1-2 gives the whole variable domain DSGVTQTPKHLITATGQRVTLRCSPRSGDLSVYWYQQSLDQGLQFLIQYYNGEERAKGNILERFSAQQFPDLHSELNLSSLELGDSALYFCASSVGVGDSGYTFGSGTRLTVV.

With respect to this clone: One end of the junction is discordant with germline, which a read error may explain. CDR3 sequence: CASSPGLAGADTQYF. For the CDR3, the DNA is TGTGCTAGCAGCCCTGGACTAGCGGGGGCAGATACGCAGTATTTT. V gene TRBV7-7 combines with J gene TRBJ2-3, with 13 bases matching TRBD2. The CDR3 consists of 15 residues. The germline V gene has CDR1 SSHAT and CDR2 FNYEAQ (reference sequence).

The chain uses TRBV28 and TRBJ1-1; no clear D gene. Germline-derived CDR1 and CDR2 are MDHEN and SYDVKM. Trimming left V 6 bases short and J 4 bases short, with 18 bases between. The CDR3 has 15 amino acids. The CDR3: CASSPRRGFGTEAFF. CDR3 in DNA: TGTGCCAGCAGCCCCCGTCGGGGTTTCGGCACTGAAGCTTTCTTT. Variable domain in full (rest from reference TRBV28 and TRBJ1-1): DVKVTQSSRYLVKRTGEKVFLECVQDMDHENMFWYRQDPGLGLRLIYFSYDVKMKEKGDIPEGYSVSREKKERFSLILESASTNQTSMYLCASSPRRGFGTEAFFGQGTRLTVV.

In this sample, this clone turned up once. The chain links TRBV5-1 to TRBJ2-7, with D possibly TRBD1 on 6 matching bases. The CDR3 length is 16 residues. The germline V gene has CDR1 SGHRS and CDR2 YFSETQ. The V end lost 0 bases, the J end lost 0 bases, and 13 bases lay between the germline ends. In nucleotides, the CDR3 is TGCGCCAGCAGCTTGGCCCCAACAGGGAACTCCTACGAGCAGTACTTC. Protein product: CASSLAPTGNSYEQYF.

The sample holds one count of this clone. This rearrangement joins TRBV7-9 to TRBJ2-3, with D uncertain. The germline V and J ends were trimmed by 1 base and 5 bases, with 4 bases remaining between them. The CDR3 loop spans 12 amino acids. Germline V gene lookup returns CDR1 SEHNR and CDR2 FQNEAQ (reference sequence). The CDR3: CASSLVVDTQYF. The CDR3 DNA sequence: TGTGCCAGCAGCTTAGTCGTAGATACGCAGTATTTT. The full variable domain, in which reference TRBV7-9 and TRBJ2-3 provide the parts outside the CDR3, is DTGVSQNPRHKITKRGQNVTFRCDPISEHNRLYWYRQTLGQGPEFLTYFQNEAQLEKSRLLSDRFSAERPKGSFSTLEIQRTEQGDSAMYLCASSLVVDTQYFGPGTRLTVL.

This chain joins TRBV6-1 and TRBJ1-2, with D possibly matching TRBD1 (5 bases). Germline lookup yields CDR1 MNHNS and CDR2 SASEGT. Deletions cut 7 bases from V and 4 bases from J, with 16 bases between. This CDR3 has 14 residues. The chain's CDR3 is CASNTLGPGYGYTF. Written as DNA, the CDR3 is TGTGCCAGCAACACGCTGGGGCCTGGCTATGGCTACACCTTC.

V is TRBV28 and J is TRBJ2-1; TRBD1 aligns across 9 bases. V lost 4 bases to trimming and J lost 7 bases; unmatched junction nucleotides: 2. Germline CDR1 reads MDHEN; CDR2 reads SYDVKM. The CDR3 is made up of 13 amino acids. In DNA, the CDR3 is TGTGCCAGCAGTTCCGGGACAGGGAATGAGCAGTTCTTC. It specifies CASSSGTGNEQFF.

Here the CDR3 DNA reads TGTGCCAGCAGCTACCAGGGGCGAGACACCGGGGAGCTGTTTTTT. Translation gives CASSYQGRDTGELFF. This chain links TRBV13 with TRBJ2-2; a possible D gene is TRBD1 (6 bases). Germline V gives CDR1 PRHDT, CDR2 FYEKMQ (reference sequence). V was pared by 4 bases and J by 3 bases, with 12 bases between. The length of the CDR3 is 15 residues.

The chain employs TRBV6-5 and TRBJ2-2; possible D gene TRBD1, 6 bases. V dropped 2 bases and J dropped 4 bases, with 14 bases sitting between them. CDR3 size: 16 residues. The germline gives CDR1 MNHEY, CDR2 SVGAGI. The CDR3 loop reads CASSYRKGVGTGELFF. The CDR3 DNA sequence: TGTGCCAGCAGTTACCGAAAGGGGGTAGGCACCGGGGAGCTGTTTTTT.

V usage is TRBV4-1 and J usage is TRBJ1-3; 7 bases align to TRBD1. J was trimmed by 4 bases and V by 2 bases; bases with no gene match: 8. The germline V gene has CDR1 MGHRA and CDR2 YSYEKL. The CDR3 length is 16 residues. The CDR3 loop reads CASSQPTGNLGNTIYF. The CDR3 nucleotides are TGCGCCAGCAGCCAACCGACAGGGAATTTGGGAAACACCATATATTTT.

The chain links TRBV9 to TRBJ2-3, with 7 nucleotides matching TRBD2. The CDR3 runs 16 residues. After removal of 4 bases from V and 2 bases from J, the junction contained 10 bases not matched to a gene. Germline V gene lookup returns CDR1 SGDLS and CDR2 YYNGEE. CDR3 loop: CASSSSVRDYTDTQYF. The CDR3 region has the DNA TGTGCCAGCAGCTCAAGCGTAAGGGACTACACAGATACGCAGTATTTT.

This clone was observed a few times. The CDR3 region has the DNA TGTGCCAGTAGTTTAATAGGGAGCAATCAGCCCCAGCATTTT. Its translation is CASSLIGSNQPQHF. This chain uses TRBV19 with TRBJ1-5; no reliable D call. V was shortened by 5 bases and J by 1 base, with 9 bases between the two germline ends. Germline V gene data show CDR1 as LNHDA and CDR2 as SQIVND (reference sequence). This CDR3 has 14 residues.

The chain combines TRBV6-1 with TRBJ1-6; no definite D call. V was clipped by 0 bases and J by 15 bases, with 6 bases between them. There are 11 residues in the CDR3. Per germline, CDR1 MNHNS and CDR2 SASEGT. Written as DNA, the CDR3 is TGTGCCAGCAGTGAAGCGCTTAGCCTCCACTTT. This gives the protein CASSEALSLHF.

The CDR3 is CASSYRPAGGAPTDTQYF. The CDR3 nucleotides are TGTGCCAGCAGTTACAGGCCGGCGGGAGGGGCACCTACAGATACGCAGTATTTT. The chain couples TRBV6-2 or TRBV6-3 to TRBJ2-3, with 9 bases aligning to TRBD2. V lost 2 bases and J lost 3; bases outside the gene matches: 12. The CDR3 totals 18 residues. Germline V lookup: CDR1 MNHEY, CDR2 SVGEGT.

V and J are TRBV4-1 and TRBJ1-6; TRBD1 might be the D (5 bases). There are 15 residues in the CDR3. The germline gives CDR1 MGHRA, CDR2 YSYEKL. Trimming pared 4 bases from V and 7 bases from J, leaving 14 bases between. The CDR3 nucleotides read TGCGCCAGCAGCCCCCCACGGGGCGAGAATTCACCCCTCCACTTT. Residues: CASSPPRGENSPLHF.

This chain uses TRBV28 with TRBJ1-1, with D uncertain. V was pared by 8 bases and J by 0 bases, with 13 bases between. From germline, CDR1 is MDHEN and CDR2 SYDVKM. The CDR3 has 14 residues. The CDR3 sequence: CASQLQRMNTEAFF. The CDR3 DNA sequence: TGTGCCAGCCAGCTACAGAGAATGAACACTGAAGCTTTCTTT.

This sequence joins TRBV28 and TRBJ1-5; 10 bases align to TRBD1. After removal of 6 bases from V and 4 bases from J, the junction contained 6 bases not matched to a gene. This CDR3 has 15 amino acids. Germline V gives CDR1 MDHEN, CDR2 SYDVKM. CDR3: CASSYGQGVNQPQHF. Written as DNA, the CDR3 is TGTGCCAGCAGCTATGGACAGGGGGTTAATCAGCCCCAGCATTTT.

This chain joins TRBV6-5 and TRBJ2-2, with no clear D. Per germline, CDR1 MNHEY and CDR2 SVGAGI. V lost 0 bases, J lost 6 bases, and 5 bases lay in between. CDR3 length: 13 amino acids. In DNA form, the CDR3 reads TGTGCCAGCAGTTACTCGAGTTCCGGGGAGCTGTTTTTT. Translating gives CASSYSSSGELFF.

This chain connects TRBV5-1 to TRBJ2-1; D possibly matches TRBD1 or TRBD2 (5 bases each). This CDR3 has 15 residues. Germline loops: CDR1 SGHRS, CDR2 YFSETQ. V gave up 4 bases and J gave up 7 bases, with 18 bases separating them. CDR3 residues: CASSASPGPQNEQFF. The CDR3 DNA reads TGCGCCAGCAGCGCGTCTCCGGGACCTCAAAATGAGCAGTTCTTC.

This clone was detected only once. The chain recombines TRBV7-6 with TRBJ1-3; a weak D match, TRBD1 (6 bases). Trimming took 1 base from V and 2 from J, leaving 9 bases between them. CDR1 SGHVS and CDR2 FNYEAQ come from the germline V gene. The CDR3 runs 15 residues. CDR3 nucleotide sequence: TGTGCCAGCAGCTTAGAGGGGGTTGCTGGAAACACCATATATTTT. Its protein is CASSLEGVAGNTIYF. Looking up the rest from reference TRBV7-6 and TRBJ1-3 gives the full variable domain: GAGVSQSPRYKVTKRGQDVALRCDPISGHVSLYWYRQALGQGPEFLTYFNYEAQQDKSGLPNDRFSAERPEGSISTLTIQRTEQRDSAMYRCASSLEGVAGNTIYFGEGSWLTVV.

This chain uses TRBV27 with TRBJ1-1; D is uncertain. The CDR3 sequence is 14 residues long. Germline V gene sequence: CDR1 MNHEY, CDR2 SMNVEV (reference sequence). V shed 5 bases and J shed 2 bases, with 12 bases lying between them. The CDR3 DNA reads TGTGCCAGCAGTCTACAGACTGGTAACACTGAAGCTTTCTTT. Translated, it gives CASSLQTGNTEAFF.